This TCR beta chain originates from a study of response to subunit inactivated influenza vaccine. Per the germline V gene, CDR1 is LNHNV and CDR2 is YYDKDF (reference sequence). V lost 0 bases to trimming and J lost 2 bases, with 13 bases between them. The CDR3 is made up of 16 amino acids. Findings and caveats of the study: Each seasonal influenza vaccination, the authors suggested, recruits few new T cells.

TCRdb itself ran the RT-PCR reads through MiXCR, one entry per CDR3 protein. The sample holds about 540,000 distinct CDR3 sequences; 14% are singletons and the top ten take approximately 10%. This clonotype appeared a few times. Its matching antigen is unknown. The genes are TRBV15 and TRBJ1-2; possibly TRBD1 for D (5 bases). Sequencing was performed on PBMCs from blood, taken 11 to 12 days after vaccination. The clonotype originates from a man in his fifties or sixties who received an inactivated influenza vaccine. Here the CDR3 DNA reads TGTGCCACCAGCAGAGATCTAGCAGGGACGAACTATGGCTACACCTTC. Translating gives CATSRDLAGTNYGYTF.